Listed here is a single TCR beta chain. Its target is unknown. This sample stems from a study of shared clonotypes between healthy human individuals. The overall study: CD4 naive and memory got three plates each, CD8 naive two, CD8 memory one. Study-level results: Compared with memory subsets, naive subsets generally had larger estimated richness.

Profiling relied on immunoSEQ multiplex PCR, and the TCRdb table lists in-frame clones only, not all of them. The sample holds just over 2,000,000 clones, 90% to 95% seen once. V shed 3 bases and J shed 1 base, with 7 bases lying between them. This CDR3 spans 13 amino acids. CDR1 and CDR2 from the germline V gene are SQVTM and ANQGSEA. The gene calls are TRBV29-1 and TRBJ2-1; unclear D gene. The sequenced material came from naive CD4+ T cells sorted from blood. As for subset: CD45RA+ positively selected. The sequence came from a man aged 18 to 30 in good health. CDR3 residues: CSVEQISYNEQFF. For the CDR3, the DNA is TGCAGCGTTGAGCAGATTTCCTACAATGAGCAGTTCTTC.